This TCR beta chain is from a study of T-cell reconstitution after alpha-beta-depleted transplantation in children. This clonotype was detected many times. Trimming took 5 bases from V and 5 from J, leaving 13 bases between them. Germline CDR1 and CDR2: MDHEN and SYDVKM. The CDR3 extends over 13 amino acids. Unique molecular identifiers were used to barcode this TCRbeta library. Via MiXCR, TCRdb re-called the PCR reads, giving one row per CDR3 protein. The repertoire includes 75,000 to 100,000 distinct CDR3 sequences, 8% to 9% of them detected once, and 6.9% sits in the top ten. Sequenced material: PBMCs from the stem cell graft donor, taken from the stem cell graft. The chain is built from TRBV28 and TRBJ2-7, with D maybe TRBD2 (5 bases). This clonotype was sampled from a human donor who donated a stem cell graft to a child with congenital amegakaryocytic thrombocytopenia. CDR3 in DNA: TGTGCCAGCAGTCTCTATCTAGCAGACGAGCAGTACTTC. It translates to CASSLYLADEQYF.